This T cell receptor beta chain appears in the sequencing data of a study of shared clonotypes between healthy human individuals. Findings of the study overall: Estimated richness values were generally larger in naive subsets than in memory subsets. Relative to clonotypes present in all four donors, those not shared had lower generation probabilities.

Both subsets, CD45RA+ naive and CD45RA-negative memory, were split from the CD4+ cells. The CDR3 is 14 residues long. J was trimmed by 1 base and V by 1 base; bases with no gene match: 3. Germline lookup yields CDR1 GTSNPN and CDR2 SVGIG (reference sequence). Genomic DNA per cell subset filled all wells of several immunoSEQ plates. This table comes from immunoSEQ multiplex PCR, and its TCRdb copy is limited to in-frame clones, with some not included. Among about 2 million clones listed, over 85% were seen once. With regard to this clone: Antigen: not known.

The origin of this receptor is a man between 18 and 29 years old in good health. The sample consisted of naive CD4+ T cells sorted from blood. Described subset: CD45RA+ positively selected. The J gene is TRBJ2-5, the V gene TRBV30; 7 positions match TRBD1. CDR3 nucleotide sequence: TGTGCCTGGAGTGCGGGACAGCCCCAAGAGACCCAGTACTTC. It is translated as CAWSAGQPQETQYF.